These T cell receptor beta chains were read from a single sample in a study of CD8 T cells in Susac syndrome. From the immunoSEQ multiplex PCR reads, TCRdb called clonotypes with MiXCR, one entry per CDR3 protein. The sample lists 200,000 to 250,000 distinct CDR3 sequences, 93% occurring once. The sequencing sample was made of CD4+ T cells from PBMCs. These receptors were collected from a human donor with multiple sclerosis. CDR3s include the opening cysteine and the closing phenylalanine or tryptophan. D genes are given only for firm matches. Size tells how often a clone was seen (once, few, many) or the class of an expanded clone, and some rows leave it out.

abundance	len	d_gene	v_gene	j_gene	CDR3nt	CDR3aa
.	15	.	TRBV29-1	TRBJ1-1	TGCAGCGTTGAGAATTTGTGGTCTTGGAACACTGAAGCTTTCTTT	CSVENLWSWNTEAFF
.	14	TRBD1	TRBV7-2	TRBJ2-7	TGTGCCAGCAGCTTTGGGGACAGGGGAAGCGAGCAGTACTTC	CASSFGDRGSEQYF
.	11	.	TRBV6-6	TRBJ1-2	TGTGCCAGCAGGACGGACTATGGCTACACCTTC	CASRTDYGYTF
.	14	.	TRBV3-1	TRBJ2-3	TGTGCCAGCAGCCCGCACCCACAACGTAGTACGCAGTATTTT	CASSPHPQRSTQYF
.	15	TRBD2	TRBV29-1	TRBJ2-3	TGCAGCGTTGAGGATAGCGGGGGGGCCTGGGATACGCAGTATTTT	CSVEDSGGAWDTQYF
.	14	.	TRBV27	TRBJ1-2	TGTGCCAGCAGTTCCGATTCCCGAGGGACTGGCTACACCTTC	CASSSDSRGTGYTF
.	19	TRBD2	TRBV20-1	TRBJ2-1	TGCAGTGCTAGAGGGGCCCCCTTCCTAGCGGGAGGGCGGTACAATGAGCAGTTCTTC	CSARGAPFLAGGRYNEQFF
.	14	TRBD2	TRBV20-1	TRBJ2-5	TGCAGTGCCGACCTCGGGGGGACCCAAGAGACCCAGTACTTC	CSADLGGTQETQYF
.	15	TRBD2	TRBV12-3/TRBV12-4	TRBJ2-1	TGTGCCAGCAGTTTAGCCCTAGCGGGAGATAATGAGCAGTTCTTC	CASSLALAGDNEQFF
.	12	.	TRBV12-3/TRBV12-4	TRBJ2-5	TGTGCCAGCACCCGGGACGAAGAGACCCAGTACTTC	CASTRDEETQYF
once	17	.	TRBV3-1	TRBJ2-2	TGTGCCAGCAGCCAAGATCGGTTGGGGCAGAACACCGGGGAGCTGTTTTTT	CASSQDRLGQNTGELFF
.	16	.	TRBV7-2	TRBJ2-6	TGTGCCAGCAGCTTAGCAGGGGCCTCTGGGGCCAACGTCCTGACTTTC	CASSLAGASGANVLTF
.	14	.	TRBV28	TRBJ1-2	TGTGCCAGCAGTTTACAGGGCAGTAACTATGGCTACACCTTC	CASSLQGSNYGYTF
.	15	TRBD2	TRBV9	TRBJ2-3	TGTGCCAGCAGCCTTTTAGCGGGAGGGCGAGATACGCAGTATTTT	CASSLLAGGRDTQYF
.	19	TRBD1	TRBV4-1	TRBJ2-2	TGCGCCAGCAGCCAAGGCCCGACAGGGCCCTTCTGGAACACCGGGGAGCTGTTTTTT	CASSQGPTGPFWNTGELFF
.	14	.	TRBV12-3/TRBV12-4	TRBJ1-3	TGTGCCAGCAAGGGCATAATATCTGGAAACACCATATATTTT	CASKGIISGNTIYF
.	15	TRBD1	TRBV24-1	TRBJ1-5	TGTGCCACCAGTGATTGGCGGACAGGGAATCAGCCCCAGCATTTT	CATSDWRTGNQPQHF
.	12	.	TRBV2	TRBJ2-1	TGTGCCAGCAGTGAAGCGGGTTCTTACCAGTTCTTC	CASSEAGSYQFF
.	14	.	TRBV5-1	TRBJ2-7	TGCGCCAGCAGCTTCCGACAGGGAGGGGACGAGCAGTACTTC	CASSFRQGGDEQYF
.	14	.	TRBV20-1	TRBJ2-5	TGCAGTGCCCTCGGGACCCCTGTAAGAGAGACCCAGTACTTC	CSALGTPVRETQYF
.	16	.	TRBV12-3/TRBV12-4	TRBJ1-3	TGTGCCAGCAGTTCGCCGGGACCAGGGTTGGGGAACACCATATATTTT	CASSSPGPGLGNTIYF
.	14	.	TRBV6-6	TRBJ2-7	TGTGCCAGCACCGCAGCAACAGGGTCCTACGAGCAGTACTTC	CASTAATGSYEQYF
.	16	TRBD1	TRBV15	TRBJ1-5	TGTGCCACCAGCAGACGACGACAGGGGGCTGATCAGCCCCAGCATTTT	CATSRRRQGADQPQHF
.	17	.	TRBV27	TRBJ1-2	TGTGCCAGCAGTTTAACCCCGGCGCCAGGGCCTAACTATGGCTACACCTTC	CASSLTPAPGPNYGYTF
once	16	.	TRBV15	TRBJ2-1	TGTGCCACCAGCAGAAGGGTGGGAGTAGGGTACAATGAGCAGTTCTTC	CATSRRVGVGYNEQFF
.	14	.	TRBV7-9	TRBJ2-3	TGTGCCAGCACCGATCGGGTGGTCATCGATACGCAGTATTTT	CASTDRVVIDTQYF
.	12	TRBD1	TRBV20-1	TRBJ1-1	TGCAGTGCTACGGTGGGACAGGGCGAAGCTTTCTTT	CSATVGQGEAFF
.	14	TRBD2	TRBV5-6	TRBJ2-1	TGTGCCAGCAGCTCCACCGGGACTAGCAATGAGCAGTTCTTC	CASSSTGTSNEQFF
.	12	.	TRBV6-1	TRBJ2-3	TGTGCCAGCAGTGGGGGGGTCGATACGCAGTATTTT	CASSGGVDTQYF
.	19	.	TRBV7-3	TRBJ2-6	TGTGCCAGCAGCCCCATCCCGGGCAGGGGAGTTCCTGGGGCCAACGTCCTGACTTTC	CASSPIPGRGVPGANVLTF
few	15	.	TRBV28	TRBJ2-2	TGTGCCAGCAGTTTGTCCCGGGGGCTCACCGGGGAGCTGTTTTTT	CASSLSRGLTGELFF
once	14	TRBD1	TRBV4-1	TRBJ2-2	TGCGCCAGCAGCCAACCCCGACAGGGACGGGGGCTGTTTTTT	CASSQPRQGRGLFF
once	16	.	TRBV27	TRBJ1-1	TGTGCCAGCAGTTTACTAGCCCAGGCGGCGGGCACTGAAGCTTTCTTT	CASSLLAQAAGTEAFF
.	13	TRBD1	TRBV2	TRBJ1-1	TGTGCCAGCACCCGTACGGACAGGACTGAAGCTTTCTTT	CASTRTDRTEAFF
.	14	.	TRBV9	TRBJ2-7	TGTGCCAGCAGCGTATCGGCAGTCTCCTACGAGCAGTACTTC	CASSVSAVSYEQYF
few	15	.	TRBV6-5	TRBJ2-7	TGTGCCAGCAGTTACTCGAGGGTATCCACCTACGAGCAGTACTTC	CASSYSRVSTYEQYF
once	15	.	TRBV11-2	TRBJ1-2	TGTGCCAGCAGCCCTCTAAGGACAGTGAACTATGGCTACACCTTC	CASSPLRTVNYGYTF
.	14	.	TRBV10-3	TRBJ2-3	TGTGCCATCAAGCAGGAACGTGGGGGAGATACGCAGTATTTT	CAIKQERGGDTQYF
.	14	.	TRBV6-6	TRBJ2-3	TGTGCCAGCAGTTACAGCCAGGGCGGGAATACGCAGTATTTT	CASSYSQGGNTQYF
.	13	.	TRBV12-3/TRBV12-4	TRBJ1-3	TGTGCCAGCAGAAGAGACACTGGAAACACCATATATTTT	CASRRDTGNTIYF
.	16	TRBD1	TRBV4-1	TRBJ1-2	TGCGCCAGCAGCACCCGACAGGGTCAGGTCAACTATGGCTACACCTTC	CASSTRQGQVNYGYTF
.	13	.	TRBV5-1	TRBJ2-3	TGCGCCAGCAGCCGAGGGACCACAGATACGCAGTATTTT	CASSRGTTDTQYF
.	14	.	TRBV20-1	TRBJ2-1	TGCAGTGCTAGATCCCCCCCTCCTCGGGATGAGCAGTTCTTC	CSARSPPPRDEQFF
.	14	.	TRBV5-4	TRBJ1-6	TGTGCCAGCAGCTCAGGGGTAGCGAATTCACCCCTCCACTTT	CASSSGVANSPLHF
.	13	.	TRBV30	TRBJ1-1	TGTGCCTGGACCCCGGAAGTTCACACTGAAGCTTTCTTT	CAWTPEVHTEAFF
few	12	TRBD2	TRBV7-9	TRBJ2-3	TGTGCCAGCAGCCAACTAGCGTATACGCAGTATTTT	CASSQLAYTQYF